This is a list of T cell receptor beta chains from one sample in a study of blood T cells in healthy people across ages. TCRdb redid the calling of the 5' RACE reads with MiXCR, one entry per CDR3 protein. The sample yields about 1.6 million distinct CDR3 sequences, roughly 32% seen once. Input material: blood. These receptor sequences come from a woman in her twenties or thirties in good health. Each CDR3 is given with its conserved first and last residue. The D gene is left open where the match is weak. Clone sizes are given selectively: once, few, many, or a class where the clone is expanded.

TRBV7-9	NA	16	few	TRBJ2-3	CASSSPSTEITDTQYF	TGTGCCAGCAGCTCCCCTTCGACTGAAATCACAGATACGCAGTATTTT
TRBV11-2	TRBD2	16	few	TRBJ2-1	CASILAGAPSYNEQFF	TGTGCCAGCATCTTAGCGGGAGCCCCATCCTACAATGAGCAGTTCTTC
TRBV20-1	NA	11	few	TRBJ2-7	CSARGFQEQYF	TGCAGTGCTAGAGGGTTCCAAGAGCAGTACTTC
TRBV9	NA	14	NA	TRBJ2-2	CASSVASNTGELFF	TGTGCCAGCAGCGTAGCCTCCAACACCGGGGAGCTGTTTTTT
TRBV29-1	NA	11	NA	TRBJ2-2	CSVANTGELFF	TGCAGCGTTGCTAACACCGGGGAGCTGTTTTTT
TRBV29-1	NA	12	many	TRBJ2-7	CSVDLQSGEQYF	TGCAGCGTTGATTTACAGTCGGGCGAGCAGTACTTC
TRBV3-1	NA	16	few	TRBJ2-3	CASSRGAGTLTDTQYF	TGTGCCAGCAGCCGAGGGGCCGGGACCCTAACAGATACGCAGTATTTT
TRBV24-1	NA	14	NA	TRBJ1-2	CATSPRDFAYGYTF	TGTGCCACCAGTCCGCGGGACTTTGCCTATGGCTACACCTTC
TRBV28	TRBD1	14	NA	TRBJ2-5	CACSYVRGQETQYF	TGTGCCTGCAGTTACGTCAGGGGGCAGGAGACCCAGTACTTC
TRBV9	TRBD2	16	few	TRBJ2-7	CASSAGPSGGAYEQYF	TGTGCCAGCAGCGCCGGCCCTAGCGGGGGAGCTTACGAGCAGTACTTC
TRBV27	NA	14	few	TRBJ2-7	CASSSRETSYEQYF	TGTGCCAGCAGTTCCAGGGAGACCTCCTACGAGCAGTACTTC
TRBV11-1	NA	16	NA	TRBJ2-1	CASSLALGNSYNEQFF	TGTGCCAGCAGCTTGGCTTTGGGGAACTCCTACAATGAGCAGTTCTTC
TRBV20-1	TRBD2	13	NA	TRBJ2-1	CSAQLAGVYEQFF	TGCAGTGCTCAACTAGCGGGAGTATATGAGCAGTTCTTC